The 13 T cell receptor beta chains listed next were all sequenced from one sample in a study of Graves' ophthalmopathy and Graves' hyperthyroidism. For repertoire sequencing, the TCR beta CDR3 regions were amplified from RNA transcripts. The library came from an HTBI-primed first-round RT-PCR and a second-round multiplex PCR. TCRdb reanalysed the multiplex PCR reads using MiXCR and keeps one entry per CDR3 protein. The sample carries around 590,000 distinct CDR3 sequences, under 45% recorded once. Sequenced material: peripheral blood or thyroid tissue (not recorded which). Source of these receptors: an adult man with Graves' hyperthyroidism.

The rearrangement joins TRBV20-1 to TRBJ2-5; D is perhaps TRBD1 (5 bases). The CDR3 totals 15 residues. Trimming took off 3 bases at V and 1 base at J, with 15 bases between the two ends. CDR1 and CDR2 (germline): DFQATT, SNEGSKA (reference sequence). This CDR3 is CSASSDSRTQETQYF. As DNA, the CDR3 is TGCAGTGCTAGTTCAGACAGTCGTACCCAAGAGACCCAGTACTTC.

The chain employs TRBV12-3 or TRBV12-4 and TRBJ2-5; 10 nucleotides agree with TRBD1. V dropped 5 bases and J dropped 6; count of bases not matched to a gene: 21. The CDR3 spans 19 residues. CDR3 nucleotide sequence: TGTGCCAGCAGTGGGAGGGACAGGGGTTGGCGGAAGTGGGAGAAGACCCAGTACTTC. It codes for CASSGRDRGWRKWEKTQYF.

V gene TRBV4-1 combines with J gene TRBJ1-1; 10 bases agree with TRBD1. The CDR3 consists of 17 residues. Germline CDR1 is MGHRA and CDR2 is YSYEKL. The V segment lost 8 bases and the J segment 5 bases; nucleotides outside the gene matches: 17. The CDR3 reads CASGSPLGQGGPTEAFF. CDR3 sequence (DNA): TGCGCCAGCGGGAGTCCGCTCGGACAGGGGGGTCCGACTGAAGCTTTCTTT.

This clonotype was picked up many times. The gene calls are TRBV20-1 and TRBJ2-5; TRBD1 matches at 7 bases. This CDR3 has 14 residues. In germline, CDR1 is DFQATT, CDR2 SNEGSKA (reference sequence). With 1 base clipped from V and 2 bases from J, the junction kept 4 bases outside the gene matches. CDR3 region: CSARVTGPQETQYF. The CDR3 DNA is TGCAGTGCTAGAGTGACAGGGCCTCAAGAGACCCAGTACTTC.

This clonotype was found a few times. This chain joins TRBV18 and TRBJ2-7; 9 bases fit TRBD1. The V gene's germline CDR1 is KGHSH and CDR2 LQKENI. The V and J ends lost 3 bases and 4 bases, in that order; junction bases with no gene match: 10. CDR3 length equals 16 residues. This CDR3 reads CASSPGTGSAIYEQYF. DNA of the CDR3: TGTGCCAGCTCACCTGGGACAGGGTCGGCCATTTACGAGCAGTACTTC.

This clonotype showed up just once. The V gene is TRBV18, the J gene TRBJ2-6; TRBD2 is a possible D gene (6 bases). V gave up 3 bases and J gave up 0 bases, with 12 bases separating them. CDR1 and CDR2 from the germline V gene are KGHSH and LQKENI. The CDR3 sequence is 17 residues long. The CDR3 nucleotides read TGTGCCAGCTCACCCCGGGACGGGAGCTCTGGGGCCAACGTCCTGACTTTC. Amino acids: CASSPRDGSSGANVLTF.

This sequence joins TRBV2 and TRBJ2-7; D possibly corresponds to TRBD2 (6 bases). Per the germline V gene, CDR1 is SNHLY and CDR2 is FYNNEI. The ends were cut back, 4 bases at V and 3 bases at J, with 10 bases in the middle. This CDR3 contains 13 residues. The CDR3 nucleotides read TGTGCCAGCAGTGTGGGACTGAACTACGAGCAGTACTTC. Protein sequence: CASSVGLNYEQYF.

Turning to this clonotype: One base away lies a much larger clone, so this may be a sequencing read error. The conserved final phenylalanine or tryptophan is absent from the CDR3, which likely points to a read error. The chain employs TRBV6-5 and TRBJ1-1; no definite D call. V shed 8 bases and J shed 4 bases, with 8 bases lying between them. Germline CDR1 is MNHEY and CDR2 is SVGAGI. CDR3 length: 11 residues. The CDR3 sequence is CASRGFTEAFL. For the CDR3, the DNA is TGTGCCAGCCGAGGGTTCACTGAAGCTTTCCTT.

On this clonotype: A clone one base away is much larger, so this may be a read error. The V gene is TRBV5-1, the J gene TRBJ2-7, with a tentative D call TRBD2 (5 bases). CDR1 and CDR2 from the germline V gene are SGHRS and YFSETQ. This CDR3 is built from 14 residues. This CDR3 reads CASSMDWANYGQYF. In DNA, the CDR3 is TGCGCCAGCAGCATGGACTGGGCGAACTACGGGCAGTACTTC.

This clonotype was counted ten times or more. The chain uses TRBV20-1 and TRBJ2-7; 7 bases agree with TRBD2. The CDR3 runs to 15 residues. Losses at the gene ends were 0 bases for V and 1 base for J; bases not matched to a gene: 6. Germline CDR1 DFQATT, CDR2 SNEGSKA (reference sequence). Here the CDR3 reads CSARDATSVSYEQYF. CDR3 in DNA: TGCAGTGCTAGAGACGCAACTAGCGTATCCTACGAGCAGTACTTC.

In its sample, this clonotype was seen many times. CDR3 nucleotide sequence: TGTGCCAGCAGCTTAGCTAGGGTGAGCTCTGGAAACACCATATATTTT. The encoded protein is CASSLARVSSGNTIYF. The chain combines TRBV7-8 with TRBJ1-3, with D hard to call. CDR3 length equals 16 residues. CDR1 and CDR2 from the germline V gene are SGHVS and FQNEAQ. Deletions cut 0 bases from V and 0 bases from J, with 9 bases between.

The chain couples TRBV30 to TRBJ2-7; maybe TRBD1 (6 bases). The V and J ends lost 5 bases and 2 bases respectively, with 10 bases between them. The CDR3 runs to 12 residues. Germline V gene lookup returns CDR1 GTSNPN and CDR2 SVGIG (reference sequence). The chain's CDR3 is CAWRGGTYEQYF. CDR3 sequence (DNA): TGTGCCTGGCGAGGGGGTACCTACGAGCAGTACTTC.

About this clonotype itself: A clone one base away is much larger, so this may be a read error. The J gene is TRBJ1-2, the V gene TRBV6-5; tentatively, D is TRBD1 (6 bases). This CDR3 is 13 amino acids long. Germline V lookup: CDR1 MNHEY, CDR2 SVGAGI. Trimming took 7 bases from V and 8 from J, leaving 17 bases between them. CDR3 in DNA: TGTGCCAGCAACCCGTCTACAGGGAAGGGCTACACCTTC. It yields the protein CASNPSTGKGYTF.